This record concerns one T cell receptor beta chain sequence. This sample is drawn from a study of technical replicates of blood from several donors. The CDR3 totals 16 residues. V was clipped by 0 bases and J by 0 bases, with 7 bases between them. Germline-derived CDR1 and CDR2 are SGHRS and YFSETQ. The assay was immunoSEQ multiplex PCR, and TCRdb's table has in-frame clones only and misses some. The table shows tens of thousands of clones, with more than 80% occurring only once. The TCR originated in a human donor in good health. This chain links TRBV5-1 with TRBJ1-6, with unresolved D. Sequencing was performed on T cells isolated from PBMCs. The CDR3: CASSLGGNSYNSPLHF. The CDR3 DNA reads as TGCGCCAGCAGCTTGGGCGGGAACTCCTATAATTCACCCCTCCACTTT.